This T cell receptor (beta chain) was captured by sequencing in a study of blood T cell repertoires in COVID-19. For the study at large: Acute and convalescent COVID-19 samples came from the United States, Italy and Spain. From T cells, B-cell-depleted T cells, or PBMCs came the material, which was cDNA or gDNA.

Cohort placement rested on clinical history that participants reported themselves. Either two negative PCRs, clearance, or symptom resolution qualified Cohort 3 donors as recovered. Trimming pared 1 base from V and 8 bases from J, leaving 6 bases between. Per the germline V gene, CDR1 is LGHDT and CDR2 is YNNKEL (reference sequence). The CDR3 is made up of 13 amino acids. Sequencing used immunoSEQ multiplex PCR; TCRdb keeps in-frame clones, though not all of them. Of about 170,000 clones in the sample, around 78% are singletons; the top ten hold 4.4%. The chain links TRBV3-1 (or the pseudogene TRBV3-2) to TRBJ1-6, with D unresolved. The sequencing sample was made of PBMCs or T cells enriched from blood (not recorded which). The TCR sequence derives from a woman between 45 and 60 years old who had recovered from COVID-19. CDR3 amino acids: CASSQVRDSPLHF. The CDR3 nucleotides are TGTGCCAGCAGCCAAGTTAGAGATTCACCCCTCCACTTT.